The next 29 T cell receptor beta chains were all read from a single sample in a study of metastatic and nonmetastatic thyroid tumors. Until they underwent thyroid surgery, no patient had received any treatment. TCRdb reanalyzed the PCR reads via MiXCR. In the table there are approximately 20,000 clones, roughly 13% of which are singletons. Sequenced sample: blood. These receptors were obtained from a female donor with papillary thyroid cancer or a benign thyroid nodule (not recorded which). Some clones in this sample may be carry-over from other donors' samples.

This clone is medium-sized (0.01 to 0.1%) by share. The rearrangement joins TRBV15 to TRBJ2-1, with TRBD2 as a possible D gene (6 bases). This CDR3 region has 15 residues. V shed 1 base and J shed 8 bases, with 15 bases lying between them. Germline assignment: CDR1 LNHNV and CDR2 YYDKDF (reference sequence). CDR3 protein: CATSRGRAGGDEQFF. In nucleotides, the CDR3 is TGTGCCACCAGCAGAGGGAGGGCCGGGGGTGATGAGCAGTTCTTC.

This clone was detected ten times or more. V and J are TRBV4-3 and TRBJ2-2; tentatively, D is TRBD2 (7 bases). CDR1 and CDR2 (germline): LGHNA, YSLEER. The V end lost 2 bases, the J end lost 5 bases, and 15 bases lay between the germline ends. This CDR3 has 16 residues. For the CDR3, the DNA is TGCGCCAGCAGCCAACTCCCACAGGGAGGGACCGGGGAGCTGTTTTTT. This translates into CASSQLPQGGTGELFF.

This clone is classed as medium-sized. The CDR3 DNA reads as TGTGCCAGCATGGGTTCTGGGGGCCGGGCGCAGTATTTT. As protein: CASMGSGGRAQYF. The chain has TRBV12-3 or TRBV12-4 and TRBJ2-3, with a possible D match to TRBD1 (6 bases). The V end was cut by 7 bases, the J end by 10 bases, with 18 bases between. This CDR3 has 13 residues.

This clone was seen at least ten times. This chain joins TRBV5-6 and TRBJ1-3; D not certain. V gave up 4 bases and J gave up 0 bases, with 17 bases separating them. The germline V gene has CDR1 SGHDT and CDR2 YYEEEE. The CDR3 loop spans 17 amino acids. The CDR3 nucleotides are TGTGCCAGCAGCCACATGTCAGGACCCAGCTCTGGAAACACCATATATTTT. Residues: CASSHMSGPSSGNTIYF.

A remark on this clone: A much larger clone lies one base from this, so it may be a read error. The J gene is TRBJ2-1, the V gene TRBV29-1, with 7 bases lining up with TRBD2. Per the germline V gene, CDR1 is SQVTM and CDR2 is ANQGSEA. The CDR3 runs to 16 residues. The junction had 12 bases not matched to a gene; V was cut back by 7 bases and J by 0 bases. In DNA, the CDR3 is TGCAGCGCCCCGGGACTATCTCTTATCTCCTACAATGAGCAGTTCTTC. Translated: CSAPGLSLISYNEQFF.

The chain links TRBV19 to TRBJ2-7; 7 nucleotides align to TRBD2. The germline V gene has CDR1 LNHDA and CDR2 SQIVND (reference sequence). The CDR3 contains 13 residues. The trim removed 7 bases at V and 6 bases at J, leaving 9 bases unmatched. The CDR3 region is CASKSGGRREQYF. CDR3 in DNA: TGTGCCAGTAAGTCGGGAGGCCGTCGCGAGCAGTACTTC.

This clone was counted only a few times. The chain has TRBV28 and TRBJ2-5; D may be TRBD1 (5 bases). CDR1 is MDHEN and CDR2 is SYDVKM in the germline V gene. V was cut by 2 bases and J by 6 bases, with 16 bases left in between. The CDR3 is 15 residues long. CDR3 region: CASSLGVRVGKTQYF. The CDR3 nucleotides read TGTGCCAGCAGTTTAGGCGTCAGGGTGGGGAAGACCCAGTACTTC.

This clone was counted ten times or more. The chain has TRBV24-1 and TRBJ2-1; no reliable D call. The CDR3 has 14 residues. Germline V gives CDR1 KGHDR, CDR2 SFDVKD. V gave up 4 bases and J gave up 4 bases, with 10 bases separating them. DNA of the CDR3: TGTGCCACCAGTGACCGAGCTAGTTACAATGAGCAGTTCTTC. Amino acids: CATSDRASYNEQFF.

This clone appeared many times. The J gene is TRBJ1-6, the V gene TRBV5-4, with unresolved D. The germline V gene encodes CDR1 SGHNT and CDR2 YYREEE (reference sequence). V lost 1 base and J lost 9, with 11 bases in between. The CDR3 is made up of 14 amino acids. The CDR3 region has the DNA TGTGCCAGCAGCTTGAGAGGGTCCAGTTCACCCCTCCACTTT. It is translated as CASSLRGSSSPLHF.

Sample share makes this clone medium-sized. J is TRBJ2-7 and V is TRBV20-1, with 7 bases aligning to TRBD2. J was trimmed by 5 bases and V by 0 bases; bases with no gene match: 7. Germline CDR1 reads DFQATT; CDR2 reads SNEGSKA (reference sequence). This CDR3 is built from 14 residues. This CDR3 reads CSARDPAGTNEQYF. Here the CDR3 DNA reads TGCAGTGCTAGAGATCCAGCGGGGACCAACGAGCAGTACTTC.

This clone has at least ten counts. CDR3: CASRGGVTYGYTF. The CDR3 DNA reads as TGTGCCAGCAGGGGGGGGGTCACCTATGGCTACACCTTC. The gene calls are TRBV7-9 and TRBJ1-2; TRBD1 might be the D (5 bases). This CDR3 is 13 amino acids long. The V end lost 6 bases, the J end lost 4 bases, and 12 bases lay between the germline ends. From germline, CDR1 is SEHNR and CDR2 FQNEAQ (reference sequence). The variable domain in full, with the rest retrieved from reference TRBV7-9 and TRBJ1-2, is DTGVSQNPRHKITKRGQNVTFRCDPISEHNRLYWYRQTLGQGPEFLTYFQNEAQLEKSRLLSDRFSAERPKGSFSTLEIQRTEQGDSAMYLCASRGGVTYGYTFGSGTRLTVV.

This clone has ten or more counts. CDR3 region: CASRRELNTEAFF. In DNA form, the CDR3 reads TGTGCCAGCAGGAGAGAATTGAACACTGAAGCTTTCTTT. V gene TRBV4-2 combines with J gene TRBJ1-1, with D unclear. Trimming stripped 6 bases from V and 0 bases from J, with 8 bases between. Germline values: CDR1 LGHNA, CDR2 YNFKEQ. The CDR3 length is 13 residues.

This clone was detected ten times or more. The chain recombines TRBV5-1 with TRBJ1-2; TRBD1 aligns across 9 bases. Germline V CDR1 and CDR2: SGHRS, YFSETQ. CDR3 length: 16 amino acids. Trimming at V came to 2 bases and at J to 3 bases, leaving 8 bases not matched to a gene. The CDR3 DNA follows: TGCGCCAGCAGCTTATACAGGGGGCCGGCGGACTATGGCTACACCTTC. Its protein is CASSLYRGPADYGYTF. Using reference TRBV5-1 and TRBJ1-2 for the parts outside the CDR3, the full variable domain is KAGVTQTPRYLIKTRGQQVTLSCSPISGHRSVSWYQQTPGQGLQFLFEYFSETQRNKGNFPGRFSGRQFSNSRSEMNVSTLELGDSALYLCASSLYRGPADYGYTFGSGTRLTVV.

This clone was seen ten or more times. V is TRBV19 and J is TRBJ1-5, with D perhaps matching TRBD1 (6 bases). Germline V gives CDR1 LNHDA, CDR2 SQIVND (reference sequence). The CDR3 sequence is 17 residues long. Trimming pared 4 bases from V and 4 bases from J, leaving 20 bases between. The CDR3 DNA reads TGTGCCAGTAGTACCTCCCGCCAGGGGCAACGGAATCAGCCCCAGCATTTT. Amino acid sequence: CASSTSRQGQRNQPQHF.

By proportion, this clone is medium-sized (0.01 to 0.1%). This chain uses TRBV28 with TRBJ1-6; perhaps TRBD1 as D (6 bases). The V end lost 4 bases, the J end lost 6 bases, and 10 bases lay between the germline ends. CDR1 is MDHEN and CDR2 is SYDVKM in the germline V gene. This CDR3 is built from 14 residues. In DNA form, the CDR3 reads TGTGCCAGCAGTTACGACAGGTTTAATTCACCCCTCCACTTT. Translating gives CASSYDRFNSPLHF.

This clone was counted many times. This chain links TRBV5-4 with TRBJ1-2; D perhaps matches TRBD1 (5 bases). This CDR3 region has 16 residues. Germline values: CDR1 SGHNT, CDR2 YYREEE (reference sequence). Trimming took 0 bases from V and 4 from J, leaving 16 bases between them. This CDR3 reads CASSLGAGLGLYGYTF. The CDR3 coding sequence is TGTGCCAGCAGCTTGGGAGCAGGGCTTGGTCTCTATGGCTACACCTTC.

This clone has a count of ten or more. The rearrangement uses TRBV10-3 and TRBJ1-2; D may be TRBD1 (6 bases). In germline, CDR1 is ENHRY, CDR2 SYGVKD. The CDR3 extends over 12 amino acids. V was clipped by 8 bases and J by 7 bases, with 14 bases between them. Written as DNA, the CDR3 is TGTGCCATCTCGTTGGGGGGGCTTGGCTACACCTTC. It yields the protein CAISLGGLGYTF.

This clone came up many times. The rearrangement uses TRBV19 and TRBJ2-7; possibly TRBD1 for D (5 bases). The germline CDR1 and CDR2 sequences are LNHDA and SQIVND (reference sequence). Trimming took 3 bases from V and 1 from J, leaving 10 bases between them. CDR3 size: 14 residues. This CDR3 reads CASSMVGVSYEQYF. CDR3 DNA sequence: TGTGCCAGTAGTATGGTAGGGGTTTCCTACGAGCAGTACTTC.

This clone was counted ten times or more. The J gene is TRBJ1-1, the V gene TRBV12-3 or TRBV12-4, with D uncertain. The CDR3 extends over 12 amino acids. V lost 2 bases, J lost 4 bases, and 5 bases lay in between. Here the CDR3 DNA reads TGTGCCAGCAGTTTAAGCTCCACTGAAGCTTTCTTT. Protein: CASSLSSTEAFF.

This clone has just a few counts. A clone one base away is much larger, so this may be a read error. The V gene is TRBV5-1, the J gene TRBJ1-3; D remains unclear. Germline CDR1 SGHRS, CDR2 YFSETQ. This CDR3 is built from 15 residues. The CDR3 reads CASSLERVSVNTTYF. In nucleotides, the CDR3 is TGCGCCAGCAGCTTGGAGAGGGTATCTGTAAACACCACATATTTT.

In regard to this clone: One end of the junction does not line up with germline, which may come from a read error. The identical CDR3 is also encoded by other nucleotide sequences in the sample. This chain uses TRBV4-1 with TRBJ2-5; D gene unclear. This CDR3 comprises 14 residues. Germline assignment: CDR1 MGHRA and CDR2 YSYEKL. The CDR3 DNA sequence: TGCGCCAGCAGCCAGAACCGGGCCCAAGAGACCCAGTATTTC. This translates into CASSQNRAQETQYF.

Many counts were recorded for this clone. The chain links TRBV20-1 to TRBJ2-1, with 7 bases fitting TRBD2. The V segment lost 6 bases and the J segment 3 bases; nucleotides outside the gene matches: 8. Per the germline V gene, CDR1 is DFQATT and CDR2 is SNEGSKA (reference sequence). This CDR3 spans 14 amino acids. The CDR3 reads CSARGLGDYNEQFF. The CDR3 DNA follows: TGCAGTGCCCGTGGACTAGGAGACTACAATGAGCAGTTCTTC.

This clone was recorded at least ten times. The CDR3 sequence is CASSTIAGTEAFF. Written as DNA, the CDR3 is TGTGCCAGCAGCACCATCGCAGGCACTGAAGCTTTCTTT. The gene calls are TRBV3-1 and TRBJ1-1; D gene unclear. This CDR3 contains 13 residues. V dropped 5 bases and J dropped 4 bases, with 11 bases sitting between them. CDR1 LGHDT and CDR2 YNNKEL come from the germline V gene (reference sequence).

This clone was counted ten times or more. The chain uses TRBV18 and TRBJ1-5; 7 positions match TRBD1. Germline V gene data show CDR1 as KGHSH and CDR2 as LQKENI. Trimming cost V 4 bases and J 4 bases; bases outside gene matches: 4. The CDR3 consists of 14 residues. The CDR3, as DNA: TGTGCCAGCTCACGACAGGGTGGGAATCAGCCCCAGCATTTT. This translates into CASSRQGGNQPQHF.

This clone was seen repeatedly, ten times or more. At one end the junction does not follow the germline gene, possibly because of a read error. The identical CDR3 is also encoded by other nucleotide sequences in the sample. CDR3 bases: TGTGCCAGCAGCTTACGGGCGTCCTATAATTCACCTCTCCACTTT. Translating it yields CASSLRASYNSPLHF. The rearrangement links TRBV11-2 to TRBJ1-6; D not certain. Germline loops: CDR1 SGHAT, CDR2 FQNNGV. This CDR3 region has 15 residues.

In the case of this clone: The junction differs from germline at one of its ends, possibly a read error. This sequence joins TRBV11-2 and TRBJ1-1; 7 positions agree with TRBD1. The CDR3 has 15 residues. The germline V gene encodes CDR1 SGHAT and CDR2 FQNNGV. Written as DNA, the CDR3 is TGTTCCAGCAGGCCCTCAGGGGGATGGGCCACTGAAGCTTTCTTT. Translating it yields CSSRPSGGWATEAFF. The whole variable domain, remainder taken from reference TRBV11-2 and TRBJ1-1, is EAGVAQSPRYKIIEKRQSVAFWCNPISGHATLYWYQQILGQGPKLLIQFQNNGVVDDSQLPKDRFSAERLKGVDSTLKIQPAKLEDSAVYLCSSRPSGGWATEAFFGQGTRLTVV.

In its sample, this clone was seen many times. The identical CDR3 is also encoded by other nucleotide sequences in the sample. V and J are TRBV6-5 and TRBJ1-2; 7 bases fit TRBD1. Germline V lookup: CDR1 MNHEY, CDR2 SVGAGI. Germline trimming cut 2 bases from V and 4 bases from J; bases unmatched to any gene: 10. The CDR3 runs 16 residues. This chain's CDR3 is CASSYGTDPLFYGYTF. CDR3 nucleotides: TGTGCCAGCAGTTACGGGACAGATCCGCTCTTCTATGGCTACACCTTC.

This clone was found many times. This chain links TRBV2 with TRBJ2-3; D may correspond to TRBD1 or TRBD2 (5 bases each). The CDR3 consists of 14 residues. Germline assignment: CDR1 SNHLY and CDR2 FYNNEI. Trimming took 6 bases from V and 2 from J, leaving 12 bases between them. CDR3 sequence: CASRGPFPTDTQYF. As DNA, the CDR3 is TGTGCCAGCAGGGGACCCTTTCCCACAGATACGCAGTATTTT.

This clone was counted many times. The rearrangement uses TRBV7-9 and TRBJ1-4; unclear D gene. V lost 4 bases to trimming and J lost 6 bases, with 15 bases between them. CDR3 length: 15 residues. In germline, CDR1 is SEHNR, CDR2 FQNEAQ (reference sequence). CDR3: CASSSRRAADEKLFF. In nucleotides, the CDR3 is TGTGCCAGCAGCTCCCGGAGGGCAGCTGATGAAAAACTGTTTTTT.